One sample yielded the 14 T cell receptor beta chains listed below, sequenced in a study of shared clonotypes between healthy human individuals. This table comes from immunoSEQ multiplex PCR, and its TCRdb copy is limited to in-frame clones, with some not included. In the table there are about 2.1 million clones, around 93% of which are singletons. Naive CD8 populations comprised CD45RO-negative cells positively selected for CCR7, excluding terminally differentiated effector memory CD45RA+ cells. Sequencing was carried out using naive CD8+ T cells from PBMCs. Receptors originate from a man younger than 30 in good health. Some clones in this sample may be carry-over from other donors' samples.

The chain combines TRBV28 with TRBJ2-7, with D perhaps being TRBD1 or TRBD2 (5 bases each). This CDR3 spans 14 amino acids. The V gene's germline CDR1 is MDHEN and CDR2 SYDVKM. The ends were cut back, 3 bases at V and 4 bases at J, with 13 bases in the middle. CDR3 DNA: TGTGCCAGCAGTTTCCTCGGGGCTCTATACGAGCAGTACTTC. It yields the protein CASSFLGALYEQYF.

The chain employs TRBV5-8 and TRBJ1-3; 10 nucleotides match TRBD1. CDR1 is SGHTS, CDR2 YDEGEE, per germline. This CDR3 has 16 amino acids. The junction had 4 bases not matched to a gene; V was cut back by 4 bases and J by 0 bases. The CDR3 bases are TGTGCCAGCAGCCTCGGGACAGGGGACTCTGGAAACACCATATATTTT. Translated, it gives CASSLGTGDSGNTIYF. Supplemented by reference TRBV5-8 and TRBJ1-3, the full variable domain reads EAGVTQSPTHLIKTRGQQATLRCSPISGHTSVYWYQQALGLGLQFLLWYDEGEERNRGNFPPRFSGRQFPNYSSELNVNALELEDSALYLCASSLGTGDSGNTIYFGEGSWLTVV.

The J gene is TRBJ2-1, the V gene TRBV11-2, with D hard to call. Per germline, CDR1 SGHAT and CDR2 FQNNGV. This CDR3 region has 12 residues. Trimming cost V 1 base and J 9 bases, with 7 bases left between them. Here the CDR3 reads CASSLVRSEQFF. The CDR3 region has the DNA TGTGCCAGCAGCTTAGTCCGTAGTGAGCAGTTCTTC.

V and J are TRBV5-1 and TRBJ2-5; the D gene could be TRBD1 or TRBD2 (6 bases each). The CDR3 has 15 residues. V lost 4 bases to trimming and J lost 5 bases, with 18 bases between them. The germline V gene has CDR1 SGHRS and CDR2 YFSETQ. CDR3 in DNA: TGCGCCAGCAGCCTCTACTGGGGGGCAAGGGAGACCCAGTACTTC. The encoded protein is CASSLYWGARETQYF. The variable domain in full, with the rest retrieved from reference TRBV5-1 and TRBJ2-5, is KAGVTQTPRYLIKTRGQQVTLSCSPISGHRSVSWYQQTPGQGLQFLFEYFSETQRNKGNFPGRFSGRQFSNSRSEMNVSTLELGDSALYLCASSLYWGARETQYFGPGTRLLVL.

The chain recombines TRBV28 with TRBJ2-2; D may be TRBD1 or TRBD2 (5 bases each). The CDR3 extends over 15 amino acids. The germline V gene encodes CDR1 MDHEN and CDR2 SYDVKM. V was trimmed by 9 bases and J by 2 bases, leaving 16 bases between them. The CDR3 loop is CASKPGTDNTGELFF. The CDR3 DNA sequence: TGTGCCAGTAAACCTGGGACGGACAACACCGGGGAGCTGTTTTTT.

The chain is built from TRBV11-2 and TRBJ2-1; tentative D call: TRBD1 (5 bases). Germline values: CDR1 SGHAT, CDR2 FQNNGV. Between the trimmed V and J ends, which lost 5 bases and 2 bases, there was a span of 10 bases. The CDR3 runs 14 residues. CDR3 nucleotides: TGTGCCAGCAGCGGCAGGGCGACCTACAATGAGCAGTTCTTC. Amino acid sequence: CASSGRATYNEQFF. The full variable domain, completed using reference TRBV11-2 and TRBJ2-1, is EAGVAQSPRYKIIEKRQSVAFWCNPISGHATLYWYQQILGQGPKLLIQFQNNGVVDDSQLPKDRFSAERLKGVDSTLKIQPAKLEDSAVYLCASSGRATYNEQFFGPGTRLTVL.

Remarks on this clone: Other DNA sequences in this sample translate to the same CDR3. This chain uses TRBV27 with TRBJ2-1; a weak D match, TRBD2 (5 bases). V dropped 2 bases and J dropped 6 bases, with 5 bases sitting between them. CDR1 and CDR2 (germline): MNHEY, SMNVEV (reference sequence). The CDR3 has 12 residues. The CDR3 sequence: CASSLGGNEQFF. CDR3 DNA: TGTGCCAGCAGTTTAGGAGGCAATGAGCAGTTCTTC.

This sequence joins TRBV27 and TRBJ2-2, with 8 bases lining up with TRBD1. The CDR3 is made up of 15 amino acids. V shed 5 bases, J shed 1 base, and the junction held 3 bases outside the gene matches. Germline V gene sequence: CDR1 MNHEY, CDR2 SMNVEV (reference sequence). CDR3 DNA: TGTGCCAGCAGTCCTGGACAGGGGAACACCGGGGAGCTGTTTTTT. Translated, it gives CASSPGQGNTGELFF.

The chain combines TRBV4-1 with TRBJ2-5, with 7 positions matching TRBD2. V was clipped by 4 bases and J by 2 bases; unmatched bases: 10. Germline CDR1 reads MGHRA; CDR2 reads YSYEKL. The CDR3 is 16 amino acids. The CDR3 loop is CASSRKGPSGQETQYF. In DNA, the CDR3 is TGCGCCAGCAGCCGTAAAGGGCCTAGCGGACAAGAGACCCAGTACTTC.

The chain uses TRBV5-6 and TRBJ2-2, with 7 bases aligning to TRBD1. Germline lookup yields CDR1 SGHDT and CDR2 YYEEEE. The CDR3 covers 17 residues. Trimming at V came to 0 bases and at J to 3 bases, leaving 8 bases not matched to a gene. The CDR3 region is CASSLAWGQMYTGELFF. The CDR3 DNA reads as TGTGCCAGCAGCTTGGCCTGGGGACAGATGTACACCGGGGAGCTGTTTTTT. Looking up the rest from reference TRBV5-6 and TRBJ2-2 gives the full variable domain: DAGVTQSPTHLIKTRGQQVTLRCSPKSGHDTVSWYQQALGQGPQFIFQYYEEEERQRGNFPDRFSGHQFPNYSSELNVNALLLGDSALYLCASSLAWGQMYTGELFFGEGSRLTVL.

With regard to this clone: Other DNA sequences in this specimen translate into the identical CDR3. This chain joins TRBV6-6 and TRBJ2-7; no firm D call. Germline lookup yields CDR1 MNHNY and CDR2 SVGAGI (reference sequence). The V gene lost 0 bases and the J gene lost 1 base, with 7 bases spanning the gap. The CDR3 is 14 residues long. The CDR3 DNA follows: TGTGCCAGCAGTTACTCGGGTCCTTCCTACGAGCAGTACTTC. Amino acid sequence: CASSYSGPSYEQYF.

The rearrangement uses TRBV7-8 and TRBJ2-1; TRBD1 matches 7 bases. Germline V gene data show CDR1 as SGHVS and CDR2 as FQNEAQ. The CDR3 totals 16 residues. After removal of 1 base from V and 5 bases from J, the junction contained 8 bases not matched to a gene. CDR3 nucleotides: TGTGCCAGCAGCTTAGAGGGGGCCTTACTTCACAATGAGCAGTTCTTC. As protein: CASSLEGALLHNEQFF. The full variable domain, rest sourced from reference TRBV7-8 and TRBJ2-1, is GAGVSQSPRYKVAKRGQDVALRCDPISGHVSLFWYQQALGQGPEFLTYFQNEAQLDKSGLPSDRFFAERPEGSVSTLKIQRTQQEDSAVYLCASSLEGALLHNEQFFGPGTRLTVL.

There are a few counts of this clone. V gene TRBV10-3 combines with J gene TRBJ1-3; D might be TRBD1 (5 bases). Trimming removed 3 bases from V and 4 bases from J, with 7 bases in between. The CDR3 has 13 amino acids. Germline values: CDR1 ENHRY, CDR2 SYGVKD. The CDR3 loop is CAISDGAGNTIYF. CDR3 nucleotide sequence: TGTGCCATCAGTGATGGGGCGGGAAACACCATATATTTT.

The chain uses TRBV4-1 and TRBJ2-2; TRBD2 agrees at 11 bases. There are 16 residues in the CDR3. Germline lookup yields CDR1 MGHRA and CDR2 YSYEKL. After removal of 1 base from V and 14 bases from J, the junction contained 12 bases not matched to a gene. CDR3 DNA sequence: TGCGCCAGCAGCCAAGGCTGGGGACTAGCGGCAGAATTACTGTTTTTT. The encoded protein is CASSQGWGLAAELLFF.